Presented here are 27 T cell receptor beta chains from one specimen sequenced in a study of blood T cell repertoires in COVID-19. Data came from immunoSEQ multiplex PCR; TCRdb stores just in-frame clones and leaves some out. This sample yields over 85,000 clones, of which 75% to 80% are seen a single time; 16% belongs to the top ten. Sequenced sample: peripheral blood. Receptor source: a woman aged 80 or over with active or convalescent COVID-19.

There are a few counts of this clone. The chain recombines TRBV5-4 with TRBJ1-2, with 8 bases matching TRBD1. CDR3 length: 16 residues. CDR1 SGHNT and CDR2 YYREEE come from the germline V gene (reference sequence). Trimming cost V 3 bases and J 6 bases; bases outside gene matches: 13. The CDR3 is CASSWGPLQGAHGYTF. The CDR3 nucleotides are TGTGCCAGCAGCTGGGGCCCCTTGCAGGGGGCCCATGGCTACACCTTC.

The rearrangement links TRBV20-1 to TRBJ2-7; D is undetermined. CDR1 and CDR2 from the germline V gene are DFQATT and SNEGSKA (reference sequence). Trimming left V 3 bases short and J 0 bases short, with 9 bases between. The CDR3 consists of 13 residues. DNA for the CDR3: TGCAGTGCTAGTCACCCTAACTCCTACGAGCAGTACTTC. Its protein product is CSASHPNSYEQYF.

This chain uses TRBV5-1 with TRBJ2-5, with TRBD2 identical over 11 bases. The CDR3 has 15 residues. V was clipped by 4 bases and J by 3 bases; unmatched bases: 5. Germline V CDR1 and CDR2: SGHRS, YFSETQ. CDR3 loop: CASSRGTSGKETQYF. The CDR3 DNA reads TGCGCCAGCAGCCGGGGGACTAGCGGCAAAGAGACCCAGTACTTC. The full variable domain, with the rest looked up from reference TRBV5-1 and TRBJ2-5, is KAGVTQTPRYLIKTRGQQVTLSCSPISGHRSVSWYQQTPGQGLQFLFEYFSETQRNKGNFPGRFSGRQFSNSRSEMNVSTLELGDSALYLCASSRGTSGKETQYFGPGTRLLVL.

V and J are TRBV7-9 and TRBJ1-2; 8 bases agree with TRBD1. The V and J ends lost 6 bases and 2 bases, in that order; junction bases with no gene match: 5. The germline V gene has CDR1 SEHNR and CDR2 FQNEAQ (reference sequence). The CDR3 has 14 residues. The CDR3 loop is CASRSWDRNYGYTF. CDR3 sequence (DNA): TGTGCCAGCAGATCGTGGGACAGGAACTATGGCTACACCTTC. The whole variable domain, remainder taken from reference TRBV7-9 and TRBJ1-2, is DTGVSQNPRHKITKRGQNVTFRCDPISEHNRLYWYRQTLGQGPEFLTYFQNEAQLEKSRLLSDRFSAERPKGSFSTLEIQRTEQGDSAMYLCASRSWDRNYGYTFGSGTRLTVV.

The CDR3 region has the DNA TGCAGCGTTGCGGGGGGGTCTGGGGCCAACGTCCTGACTTTC. As protein: CSVAGGSGANVLTF. This chain links TRBV29-1 with TRBJ2-6; TRBD2 matches at 8 bases. Germline-derived CDR1 and CDR2 are SQVTM and ANQGSEA. CDR3 length equals 14 residues. With 4 bases clipped from V and 1 base from J, the junction kept 0 bases outside the gene matches.

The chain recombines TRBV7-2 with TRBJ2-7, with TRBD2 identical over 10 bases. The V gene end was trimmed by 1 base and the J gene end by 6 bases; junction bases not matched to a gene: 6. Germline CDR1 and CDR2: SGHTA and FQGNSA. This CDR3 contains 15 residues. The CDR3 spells CASSLVAGGRGEQYF. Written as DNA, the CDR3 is TGTGCCAGCAGCTTAGTAGCGGGGGGCCGGGGCGAGCAGTACTTC.

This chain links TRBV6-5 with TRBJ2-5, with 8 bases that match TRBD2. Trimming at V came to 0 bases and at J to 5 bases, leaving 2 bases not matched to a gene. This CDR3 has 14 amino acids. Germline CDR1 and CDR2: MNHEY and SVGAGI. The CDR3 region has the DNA TGTGCCAGCAGTTACTCGAGACTAGCGGAGACCCAGTACTTC. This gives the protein CASSYSRLAETQYF.

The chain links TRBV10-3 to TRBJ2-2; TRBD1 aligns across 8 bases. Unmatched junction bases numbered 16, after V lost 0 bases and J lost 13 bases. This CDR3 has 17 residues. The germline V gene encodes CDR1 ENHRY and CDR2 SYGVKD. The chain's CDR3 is CAISESTPGQEGRGLFF. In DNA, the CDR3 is TGTGCCATCAGTGAGTCGACACCGGGACAGGAGGGCCGGGGGCTGTTTTTT.

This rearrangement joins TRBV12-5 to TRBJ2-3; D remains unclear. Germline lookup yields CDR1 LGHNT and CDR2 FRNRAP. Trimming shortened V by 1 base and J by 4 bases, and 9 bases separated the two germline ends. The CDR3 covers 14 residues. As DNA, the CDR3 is TGTGCTAGTGGTTTGGGGTCTACGGCAGATACGCAGTATTTT. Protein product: CASGLGSTADTQYF.

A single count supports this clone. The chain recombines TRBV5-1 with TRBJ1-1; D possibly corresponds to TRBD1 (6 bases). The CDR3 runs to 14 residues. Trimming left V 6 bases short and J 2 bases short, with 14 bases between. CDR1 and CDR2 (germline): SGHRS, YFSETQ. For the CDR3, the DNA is TGCGCCAGCAAATCGGGGACACTTAACACTGAAGCTTTCTTT. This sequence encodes CASKSGTLNTEAFF.

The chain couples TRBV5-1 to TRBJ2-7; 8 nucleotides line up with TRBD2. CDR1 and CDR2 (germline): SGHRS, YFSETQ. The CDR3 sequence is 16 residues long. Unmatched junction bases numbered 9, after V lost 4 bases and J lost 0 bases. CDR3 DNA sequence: TGCGCCAGCAGCCCTGGGGCGGGGGGCAGCTCCTACGAGCAGTACTTC. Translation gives CASSPGAGGSSYEQYF.

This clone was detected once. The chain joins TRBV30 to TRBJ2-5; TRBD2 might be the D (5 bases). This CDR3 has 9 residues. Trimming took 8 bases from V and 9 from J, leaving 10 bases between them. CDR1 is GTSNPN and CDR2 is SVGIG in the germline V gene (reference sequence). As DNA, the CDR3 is TGTGCCCCGAGAGGGCCCCAGTACTTC. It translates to CAPRGPQYF.

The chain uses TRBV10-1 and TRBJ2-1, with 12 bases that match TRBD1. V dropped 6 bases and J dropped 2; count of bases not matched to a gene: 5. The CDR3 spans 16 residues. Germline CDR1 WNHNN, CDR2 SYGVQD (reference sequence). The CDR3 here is CASSPGQGATYNEQFF. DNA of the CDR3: TGCGCCAGCAGCCCGGGACAGGGGGCGACCTACAATGAGCAGTTCTTC.

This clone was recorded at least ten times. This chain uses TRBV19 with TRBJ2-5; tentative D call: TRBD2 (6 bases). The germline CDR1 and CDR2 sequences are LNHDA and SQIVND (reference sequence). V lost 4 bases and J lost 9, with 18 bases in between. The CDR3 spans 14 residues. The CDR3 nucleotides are TGTGCCAGTAGTACGCGGAGGGGCAATATAGCCCAGTACTTC. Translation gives CASSTRRGNIAQYF.

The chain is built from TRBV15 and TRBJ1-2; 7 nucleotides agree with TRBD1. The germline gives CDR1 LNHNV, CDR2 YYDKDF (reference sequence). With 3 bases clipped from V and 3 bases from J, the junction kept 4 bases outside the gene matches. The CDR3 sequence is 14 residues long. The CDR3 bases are TGTGCCACCAGCAGGAAAACAGGGGACTATGGCTACACCTTC. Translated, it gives CATSRKTGDYGYTF.

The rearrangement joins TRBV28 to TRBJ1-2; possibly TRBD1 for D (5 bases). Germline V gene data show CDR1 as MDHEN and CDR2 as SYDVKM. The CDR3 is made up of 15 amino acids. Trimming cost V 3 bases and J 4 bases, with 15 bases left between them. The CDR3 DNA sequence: TGTGCCAGCAGTTTGGGGGGTAGTGCGCCCTATGGCTACACCTTC. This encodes CASSLGGSAPYGYTF.

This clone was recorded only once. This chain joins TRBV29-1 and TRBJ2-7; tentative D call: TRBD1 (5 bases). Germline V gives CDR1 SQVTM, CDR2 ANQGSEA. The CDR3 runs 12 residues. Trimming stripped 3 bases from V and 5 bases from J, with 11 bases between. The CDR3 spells CSVDRQGHEQYF. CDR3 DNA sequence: TGCAGCGTTGATAGGCAGGGCCACGAGCAGTACTTC.

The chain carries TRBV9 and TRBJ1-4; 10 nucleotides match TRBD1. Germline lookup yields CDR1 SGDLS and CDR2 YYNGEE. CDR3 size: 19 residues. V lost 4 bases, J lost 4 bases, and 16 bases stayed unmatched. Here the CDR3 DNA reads TGTGCCAGCAGCCTCTCTCCGACGGCGGGACAGGGGATTAATGAAAAACTGTTTTTT. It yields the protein CASSLSPTAGQGINEKLFF.

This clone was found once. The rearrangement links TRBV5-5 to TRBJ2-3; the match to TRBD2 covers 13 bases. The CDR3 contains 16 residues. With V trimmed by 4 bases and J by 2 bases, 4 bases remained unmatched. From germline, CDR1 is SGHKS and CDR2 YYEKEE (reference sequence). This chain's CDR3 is CASSVGLAGVTDTQYF. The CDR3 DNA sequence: TGTGCCAGCAGCGTTGGACTAGCGGGAGTCACAGATACGCAGTATTTT.

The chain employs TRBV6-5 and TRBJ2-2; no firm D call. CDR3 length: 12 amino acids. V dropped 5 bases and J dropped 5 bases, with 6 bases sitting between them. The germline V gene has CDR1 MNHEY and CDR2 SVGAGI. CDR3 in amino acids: CASSILTGELFF. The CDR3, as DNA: TGTGCCAGCAGTATCCTTACCGGGGAGCTGTTTTTT.

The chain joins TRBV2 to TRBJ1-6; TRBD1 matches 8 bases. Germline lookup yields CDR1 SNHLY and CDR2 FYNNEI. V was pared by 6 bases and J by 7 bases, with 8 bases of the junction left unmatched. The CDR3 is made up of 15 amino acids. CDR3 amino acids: CASRETGQENSPLHF. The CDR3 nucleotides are TGTGCCAGCAGGGAAACGGGACAGGAGAATTCACCCCTCCACTTT.

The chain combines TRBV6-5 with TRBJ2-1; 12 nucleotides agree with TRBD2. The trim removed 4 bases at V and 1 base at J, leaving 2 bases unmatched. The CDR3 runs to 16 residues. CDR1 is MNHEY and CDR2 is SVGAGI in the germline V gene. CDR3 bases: TGTGCCAGCAGTTCGCTAGCGGGAGGGTCCTACAATGAGCAGTTCTTC. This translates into CASSSLAGGSYNEQFF.

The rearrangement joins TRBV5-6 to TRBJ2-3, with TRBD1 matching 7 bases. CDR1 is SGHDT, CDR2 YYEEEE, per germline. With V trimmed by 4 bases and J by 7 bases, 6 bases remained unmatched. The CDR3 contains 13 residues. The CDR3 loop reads CASSTTGIHTQYF. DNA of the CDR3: TGTGCCAGCAGCACGACAGGGATCCATACGCAGTATTTT.

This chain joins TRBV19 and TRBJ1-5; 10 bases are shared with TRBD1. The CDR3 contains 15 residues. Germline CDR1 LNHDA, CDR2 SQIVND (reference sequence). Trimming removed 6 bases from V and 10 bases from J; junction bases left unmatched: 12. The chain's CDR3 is CASSRDRGNISPQHF. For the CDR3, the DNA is TGTGCCAGTAGCAGGGACAGGGGAAACATCAGCCCCCAGCATTTT.

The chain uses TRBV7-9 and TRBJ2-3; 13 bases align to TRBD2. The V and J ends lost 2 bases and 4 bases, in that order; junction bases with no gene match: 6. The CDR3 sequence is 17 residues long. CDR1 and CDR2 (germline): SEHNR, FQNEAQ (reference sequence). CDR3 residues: CASSLFGTSGTPDTQYF. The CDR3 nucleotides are TGTGCCAGCAGCTTATTCGGGACTAGCGGGACGCCAGATACGCAGTATTTT.

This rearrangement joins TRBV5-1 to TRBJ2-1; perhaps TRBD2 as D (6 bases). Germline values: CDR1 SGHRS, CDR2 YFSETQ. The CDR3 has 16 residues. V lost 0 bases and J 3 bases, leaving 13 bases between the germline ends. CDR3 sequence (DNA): TGCGCCAGCAGCTTGGATGCGGAGGGCCGCTACAATGAGCAGTTCTTC. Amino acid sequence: CASSLDAEGRYNEQFF.

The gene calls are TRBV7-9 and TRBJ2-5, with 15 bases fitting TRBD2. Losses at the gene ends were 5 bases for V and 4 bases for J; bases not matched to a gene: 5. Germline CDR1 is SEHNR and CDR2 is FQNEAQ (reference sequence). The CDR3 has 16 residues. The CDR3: CASSEGLAGGGETQYF. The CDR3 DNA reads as TGTGCCAGCAGCGAGGGACTAGCGGGAGGTGGAGAGACCCAGTACTTC.